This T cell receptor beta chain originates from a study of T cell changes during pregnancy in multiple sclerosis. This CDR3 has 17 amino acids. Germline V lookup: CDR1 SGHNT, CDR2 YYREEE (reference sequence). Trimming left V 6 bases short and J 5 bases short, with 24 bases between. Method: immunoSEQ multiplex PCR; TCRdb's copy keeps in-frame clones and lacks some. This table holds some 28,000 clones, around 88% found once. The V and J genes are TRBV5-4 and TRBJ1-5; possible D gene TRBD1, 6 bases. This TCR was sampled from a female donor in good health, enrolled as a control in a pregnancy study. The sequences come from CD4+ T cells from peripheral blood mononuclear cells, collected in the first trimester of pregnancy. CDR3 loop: CASILSNLTGSDQPQHF. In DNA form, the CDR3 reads TGTGCCAGCATTCTCTCCAACCTAACAGGGTCCGATCAGCCCCAGCATTTT.